This passage covers 21 T cell receptor beta chains from one sample sequenced in a study of T-cell reconstitution after alpha-beta-depleted transplantation in children. As it was prepared, the TCRbeta library received unique molecular identifiers. TCRdb used MiXCR to reprocess the PCR reads, holding one entry per CDR3 protein. Of approximately 520,000 distinct CDR3 sequences listed, 30% to 35% were seen once; the top ten hold under 3%. This sample comprised PBMCs from the stem cell graft donor, obtained from the stem cell graft. The receptors were sampled from a human donor who donated a stem cell graft to a child with aplastic anemia.

The genes are TRBV27 and TRBJ2-7; D remains ambiguous. The germline V and J ends were trimmed by 8 bases and 3 bases, with 14 bases remaining between them. In germline, CDR1 is MNHEY, CDR2 SMNVEV (reference sequence). The CDR3 sequence is 13 residues long. CDR3 sequence reads: CASALSGCYEQYF. Here the CDR3 DNA reads TGTGCCAGCGCTCTCTCCGGGTGCTACGAGCAGTACTTC.

This clonotype was recorded once. This sequence joins TRBV20-1 and TRBJ2-3; TRBD2 aligns across 7 bases. With V trimmed by 0 bases and J by 3 bases, 18 bases remained unmatched. This CDR3 is built from 19 residues. The germline CDR1 and CDR2 sequences are DFQATT and SNEGSKA (reference sequence). The DNA of the CDR3 is TGCAGTGCTAGAGATTCTAGGGGAGGGCCCGGTTTCAGGACAGATACGCAGTATTTT. Protein: CSARDSRGGPGFRTDTQYF.

In the case of this clonotype: A read error may explain this, as a much larger clone is one base away. V usage is TRBV29-1 and J usage is TRBJ1-2; a possible D gene is TRBD1 (6 bases). V lost 6 bases, J lost 2 bases, and 13 bases lay in between. Looked up from germline, CDR1 is SQVTM and CDR2 is ANQGSEA. The CDR3 covers 13 residues. Here the CDR3 DNA reads TGCAGCGTCATCTTGGACAGAAACTATGGCTACACCTTC. This encodes CSVILDRNYGYTF.

The V gene is TRBV6-1, the J gene TRBJ2-7; D may be TRBD1 (5 bases). The CDR3 spans 11 residues. Trimming shortened V by 6 bases and J by 4 bases, and 7 bases separated the two germline ends. Germline CDR1 is MNHNS and CDR2 is SASEGT. DNA for the CDR3: TGTGCCAGCAGAGGGGTATACGAGCAGTACGTC. Protein product: CASRGVYEQYV.

This clonotype was detected a few times. This rearrangement joins TRBV10-3 to TRBJ2-3; D call uncertain. CDR3 size: 12 residues. The germline V gene has CDR1 ENHRY and CDR2 SYGVKD. The CDR3 is CAITDSTDTQYF. The CDR3 region has the DNA TGTGCTATTACGGATAGCACAGATACGCAGTATTTT.

The chain uses TRBV12-3 or TRBV12-4 and TRBJ2-7; TRBD1 matches 7 bases. This CDR3 spans 15 amino acids. Trimming cost V 5 bases and J 5 bases; bases outside gene matches: 12. CDR3 protein: CASSPRTGFLDEQYF. The CDR3, as DNA: TGTGCCAGCAGTCCCCGGACAGGCTTTTTGGACGAGCAGTACTTC.

This chain connects TRBV27 to TRBJ2-1; a weak D match, TRBD2 (6 bases). Per germline, CDR1 MNHEY and CDR2 SMNVEV (reference sequence). This CDR3 spans 15 amino acids. V lost 5 bases and J lost 3, with 14 bases in between. CDR3 DNA sequence: TGTGCCAGCAGTCTGACTAGGGAAGGCTACAATGAGCAGTTCTTC. Translation: CASSLTREGYNEQFF.

There are a few counts of this clonotype. This chain connects TRBV7-2 to TRBJ1-2; D is unresolved. This CDR3 region has 13 residues. V was cut by 8 bases and J by 0 bases, with 10 bases left in between. CDR1 is SGHTA, CDR2 FQGNSA, per germline. The CDR3 coding sequence is TGTGCCAGCCGGGCCAACGCTAACTATGGCTACACCTTC. Translated, it gives CASRANANYGYTF.

Only a few counts were recorded for this clonotype. The J gene is TRBJ2-7, the V gene TRBV20-1, with D possibly TRBD2 on 5 matching bases. V gave up 3 bases and J gave up 3 bases, with 12 bases separating them. CDR3 length: 13 amino acids. Germline-derived CDR1 and CDR2 are DFQATT and SNEGSKA (reference sequence). The CDR3 nucleotides are TGCAGTGCTAGGGGGTCAGGAGGCTACGAGCAGTACTTC. Its protein is CSARGSGGYEQYF.

This chain links TRBV4-1 with TRBJ1-2; the D gene is possibly TRBD1 (5 bases). Germline V gene data show CDR1 as MGHRA and CDR2 as YSYEKL. The ends were cut back, 0 bases at V and 7 bases at J, with 15 bases in the middle. The CDR3 totals 15 residues. The DNA of the CDR3 is TGCGCCAGCAGCCAAGAGGTTTCGGGGCCAGGTGGCTACACCTTC. It encodes CASSQEVSGPGGYTF.

This chain links TRBV20-1 with TRBJ2-2; the match to TRBD1 covers 8 bases. The CDR3 extends over 14 amino acids. The J segment lost 4 bases and the V segment lost 3 bases, leaving 4 bases of the junction unmatched. From germline, CDR1 is DFQATT and CDR2 SNEGSKA (reference sequence). CDR3 amino acids: CSARIGTGTGELFF. The CDR3 region has the DNA TGCAGTGCTAGGATCGGGACAGGCACCGGGGAGCTGTTTTTT.

The CDR3 DNA sequence: TGTGCCAGCATTAATTCCGGGGGCGGAGCCAAAAACATTCAGTACTTC. Protein product: CASINSGGGAKNIQYF. The chain combines TRBV28 with TRBJ2-4, with D perhaps TRBD1 or TRBD2 (6 bases each). Germline V gene sequence: CDR1 MDHEN, CDR2 SYDVKM. The CDR3 extends over 16 amino acids. V lost 7 bases and J lost 0, with 16 bases in between.

This clonotype occurred many times. The rearrangement links TRBV27 to TRBJ2-7, with D perhaps TRBD1 (6 bases). Germline values: CDR1 MNHEY, CDR2 SMNVEV (reference sequence). The CDR3 extends over 13 amino acids. V lost 3 bases and J 6 bases, leaving 12 bases between the germline ends. The CDR3 loop reads CASSLLYRAEQYF. CDR3 sequence (DNA): TGTGCCAGCAGTTTGCTATACAGGGCCGAGCAGTACTTC.

The rearrangement joins TRBV30 to TRBJ2-3, with D perhaps matching TRBD2 (7 bases). Trimming left V 3 bases short and J 0 bases short, with 22 bases between. The CDR3 has 18 residues. CDR1 is GTSNPN, CDR2 SVGIG, per germline (reference sequence). The CDR3 nucleotides read TGTGCCTGGAGGGGGGGCCTGGGAGGGCCCACTAGCACAGATACGCAGTATTTT. Translated: CAWRGGLGGPTSTDTQYF.

This sequence joins TRBV5-6 and TRBJ2-5; D is ambiguous. Per the germline V gene, CDR1 is SGHDT and CDR2 is YYEEEE. Trimming stripped 2 bases from V and 5 bases from J, with 10 bases between. CDR3 length equals 13 residues. The CDR3 DNA reads TGTGCCAGCAGCTTTTCAAGTACTGAGACCCAGTACTTC. Protein sequence: CASSFSSTETQYF.

This chain connects TRBV24-1 to TRBJ1-3, with 7 bases matching TRBD1. CDR3 size: 14 residues. Germline V lookup: CDR1 KGHDR, CDR2 SFDVKD. After removal of 7 bases from V and 0 bases from J, the junction contained 2 bases not matched to a gene. The CDR3 DNA is TGTGCCACCAGAAGGGACAGCTCTGGAAACACCATATATTTT. Its translation is CATRRDSSGNTIYF.

The chain is built from TRBV12-3 or TRBV12-4 and TRBJ2-5; 12 nucleotides match TRBD1. CDR3 length equals 16 residues. The trim removed 6 bases at V and 5 bases at J, leaving 10 bases unmatched. In DNA, the CDR3 is TGTGCCAGCAGGAACCGGGACAGGGGGCTCGATGAGACCCAGTACTTC. Its translation: CASRNRDRGLDETQYF.

This clonotype was counted between two and nine times. V and J are TRBV29-1 and TRBJ2-3, with D uncertain. Trimming removed 4 bases at V and 2 bases at J, with 10 bases between. CDR3 length: 13 amino acids. Germline assignment: CDR1 SQVTM and CDR2 ANQGSEA. CDR3 bases: TGCAGCGTTGTCCCCCGGATCACAGATACGCAGTATTTT. It translates to CSVVPRITDTQYF.

This chain uses TRBV11-2 with TRBJ2-3, with D tentatively TRBD1 (6 bases). Trimming shortened V by 5 bases and J by 1 base, and 22 bases separated the two germline ends. The CDR3 loop spans 18 amino acids. The germline V gene has CDR1 SGHAT and CDR2 FQNNGV. CDR3 sequence reads: CASSVTGTRTGGTDTQYF. CDR3 nucleotides: TGTGCCAGCAGCGTCACCGGGACACGGACTGGGGGCACAGATACGCAGTATTTT. Full variable domain (remainder filled in from reference TRBV11-2 and TRBJ2-3): EAGVAQSPRYKIIEKRQSVAFWCNPISGHATLYWYQQILGQGPKLLIQFQNNGVVDDSQLPKDRFSAERLKGVDSTLKIQPAKLEDSAVYLCASSVTGTRTGGTDTQYFGPGTRLTVL.

The chain recombines TRBV6-2 or TRBV6-3 with TRBJ1-4; TRBD1 is a possible D gene (5 bases). Germline assignment: CDR1 MNHEY and CDR2 SVGEGT. The V end lost 5 bases, the J end lost 6 bases, and 7 bases lay between the germline ends. This CDR3 has 12 amino acids. DNA of the CDR3: TGTGCCAGCAGTCAACAGGATGAAAAACTGTTTTTT. It translates to CASSQQDEKLFF.

This clonotype was counted many times. The J gene is TRBJ2-1, the V gene TRBV29-1, with a possible D match to TRBD2 (6 bases). The CDR3 sequence is 14 residues long. Trimming took 4 bases from V and 2 from J, leaving 12 bases between them. Germline CDR1 and CDR2: SQVTM and ANQGSEA. The CDR3 loop reads CSVAKRVAYNEQFF. The CDR3 DNA reads TGCAGCGTTGCTAAGCGGGTGGCCTACAATGAGCAGTTCTTC.